Shown below are 2 T cell receptor beta chains from a single sample sequenced in a study of CD8 T cells in Susac syndrome. Random hexamers were used to reverse transcribe an amount of roughly 0.45 to 1 ug RNA. TCRdb re-called the immunoSEQ multiplex PCR reads with MiXCR, one entry per CDR3 protein. The data show about 240,000 distinct CDR3 sequences, about 95% seen once. Sequencing was done on a sample of CD4+ T cells from PBMCs. The receptor set was obtained from a human donor with Susac syndrome.

The chain combines TRBV29-1 with TRBJ2-5; TRBD2 matches 7 bases. The CDR3 is made up of 15 amino acids. Trimming at V came to 4 bases and at J to 4 bases, leaving 12 bases not matched to a gene. Germline V gives CDR1 SQVTM, CDR2 ANQGSEA. The CDR3 loop is CSVGDFGGRAETQYF. As DNA, the CDR3 is TGCAGCGTTGGAGACTTCGGGGGGAGGGCAGAGACCCAGTACTTC.

The chain links TRBV5-1 to TRBJ2-1; D is uncertain. This CDR3 region has 14 residues. V lost 7 bases, J lost 0 bases, and 11 bases lay in between. Germline V gene data show CDR1 as SGHRS and CDR2 as YFSETQ. CDR3 sequence: CASGRANSYNEQFF. CDR3 nucleotide sequence: TGCGCCAGCGGCCGGGCTAACTCCTACAATGAGCAGTTCTTC.